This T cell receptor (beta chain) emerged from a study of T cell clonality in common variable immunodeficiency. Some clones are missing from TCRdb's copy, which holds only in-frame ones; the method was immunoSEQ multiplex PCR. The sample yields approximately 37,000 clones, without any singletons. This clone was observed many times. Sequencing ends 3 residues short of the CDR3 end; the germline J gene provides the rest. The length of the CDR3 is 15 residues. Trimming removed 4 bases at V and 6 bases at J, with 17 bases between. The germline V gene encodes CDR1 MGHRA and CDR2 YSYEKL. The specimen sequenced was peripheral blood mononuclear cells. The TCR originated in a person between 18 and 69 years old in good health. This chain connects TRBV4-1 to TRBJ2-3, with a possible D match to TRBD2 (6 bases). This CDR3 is CASSPLIAVGDTQYF. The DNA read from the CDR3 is TGCGCCAGCAGCCCGCTCATAGCGGTAGGGGATACG.